What follows are 6 T cell receptor beta chains derived from one specimen sequenced in a study of monozygotic twins with inflammatory bowel disease. TCRdb re-called the 5' RACE reads; one entry per CDR3 protein, DNA not given. The sample holds a few hundred thousand distinct CDR3 sequences. The sample taken for sequencing was blood. The receptors derive from a human donor with ulcerative colitis or Crohn's disease, or a healthy co-twin of an affected twin (not recorded which).

This chain joins TRBV9 and TRBJ2-2. The CDR3 is 14 amino acids. From germline, CDR1 is SGDLS and CDR2 YYNGEE. CDR3 sequence: CASSVAGNTGELFF. The full variable domain, its missing parts supplied by reference TRBV9 and TRBJ2-2, is DSGVTQTPKHLITATGQRVTLRCSPRSGDLSVYWYQQSLDQGLQFLIQYYNGEERAKGNILERFSAQQFPDLHSELNLSSLELGDSALYFCASSVAGNTGELFFGEGSRLTVL.

CDR3 protein: CASSQDRGREKLFF. This rearrangement joins TRBV2 to TRBJ1-4; TCRdb calls TRBD1, which cannot be checked without DNA. The CDR3 contains 14 residues. CDR1 is SNHLY and CDR2 is FYNNEI in the germline V gene.

Here the CDR3 reads CASSSGLAKTQYF. The chain carries TRBV5-5 and TRBJ2-5. Looked up from germline, CDR1 is SGHKS and CDR2 is YYEKEE (reference sequence). There are 13 residues in the CDR3.

CDR3 protein: CASSLGQPETQYF. V is TRBV5-1 and J is TRBJ2-5. The CDR3 is made up of 13 amino acids. Per the germline V gene, CDR1 is SGHRS and CDR2 is YFSETQ.

The chain is built from TRBV7-2 and TRBJ1-1; the TCRdb call, TRBD1, lacks DNA for checking. The germline V gene has CDR1 SGHTA and CDR2 FQGNSA. The CDR3 spans 13 residues. The CDR3 reads CASTDGQLTEAFF.

V usage is TRBV30 and J usage is TRBJ1-2; absent DNA, TCRdb's TRBD1 call cannot be checked. The CDR3 contains 13 residues. In germline, CDR1 is GTSNPN, CDR2 SVGIG (reference sequence). The CDR3 is CALGQTTNYGYTF.